The T cell receptor (beta chain) described here comes from a study of blood T cell repertoires in COVID-19. Across the whole study: Acute and convalescent COVID-19 samples came from the United States, Italy and Spain.

Assay: immunoSEQ multiplex PCR; the TCRdb copy retains only in-frame clones and omits some. Here the sample spans 210,000 or so clones, roughly 84% being singletons. Germline CDR1 and CDR2: MNHEY and SVGAGI. The CDR3 spans 15 residues. Trimming cost V 4 bases and J 4 bases, with 13 bases left between them. The sample consisted of peripheral blood. This chain links TRBV6-5 with TRBJ2-2, with TRBD1 as a possible D gene (8 bases). The sequence derives from a man aged 40-49 years with active or convalescent COVID-19. CDR3 sequence: CASSWGGQATGELFF. As DNA, the CDR3 is TGTGCCAGCAGTTGGGGGGGACAGGCCACCGGGGAGCTGTTTTTT.